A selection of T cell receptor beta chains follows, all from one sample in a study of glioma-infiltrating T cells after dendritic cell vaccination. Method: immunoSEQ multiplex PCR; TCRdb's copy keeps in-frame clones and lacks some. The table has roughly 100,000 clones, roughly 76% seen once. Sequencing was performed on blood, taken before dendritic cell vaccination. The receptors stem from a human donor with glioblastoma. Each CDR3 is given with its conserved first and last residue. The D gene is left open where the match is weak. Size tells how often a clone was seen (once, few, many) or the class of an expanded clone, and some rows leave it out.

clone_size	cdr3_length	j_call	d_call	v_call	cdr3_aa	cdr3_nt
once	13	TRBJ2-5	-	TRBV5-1	CASSLRRQETQYF	TGCGCCAGCAGCTTGCGCAGGCAAGAGACCCAGTACTTC
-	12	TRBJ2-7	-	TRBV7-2	CASSLGGTEQYF	TGTGCCAGCAGCTTAGGTGGCACAGAGCAGTACTTC
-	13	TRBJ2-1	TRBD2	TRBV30	CAWSVLAGGSEVF	TGTGCCTGGAGTGTACTAGCGGGGGGCTCAGAGGTCTTC
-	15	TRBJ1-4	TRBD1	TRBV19	CASSMFWDRGEKLFF	TGTGCCAGTAGTATGTTCTGGGACAGAGGGGAAAAACTGTTTTTT
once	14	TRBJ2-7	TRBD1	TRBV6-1	CASTTGVESKEQYF	TGTGCCAGTACAACAGGGGTGGAGAGTAAGGAGCAGTACTTC
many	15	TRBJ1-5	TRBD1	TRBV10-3	CAISEKGALNQPQHF	TGTGCCATCAGTGAAAAGGGGGCCCTCAATCAGCCCCAGCATTTT
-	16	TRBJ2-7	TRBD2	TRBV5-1	CASSRGLAGGGYEQYF	TGCGCCAGCAGCAGGGGACTAGCGGGGGGGGGCTACGAGCAGTACTTC
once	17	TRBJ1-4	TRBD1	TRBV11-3	CASSSGQGRSGYEKLFF	TGTGCCAGCAGCTCGGGACAGGGTCGATCGGGGTATGAAAAACTGTTTTTT
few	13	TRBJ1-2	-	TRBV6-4	CASSDSQGNGYTF	TGTGCCAGCAGTGACTCCCAGGGGAATGGCTACACCTTC
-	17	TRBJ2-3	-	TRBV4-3	CASSQDGSAIGTDTQYF	TGCGCCAGCAGCCAAGATGGTTCAGCGATCGGCACAGATACGCAGTATTTT
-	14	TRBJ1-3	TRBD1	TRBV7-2	CASSLQGAENTIYF	TGTGCCAGCAGCTTACAGGGGGCTGAAAACACCATATATTTT
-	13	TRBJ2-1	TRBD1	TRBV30	CAWEATGGNEQFF	TGTGCCTGGGAGGCGACAGGGGGCAATGAGCAGTTCTTC
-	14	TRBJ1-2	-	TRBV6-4	CASSEDTAGGGYTF	TGTGCCAGCAGTGAAGATACAGCCGGGGGTGGCTACACCTTC
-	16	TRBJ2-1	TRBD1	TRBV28	CASSFHAGGASNEQFF	TGTGCCAGCAGTTTCCACGCAGGGGGCGCTTCCAATGAGCAGTTCTTC
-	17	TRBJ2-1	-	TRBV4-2	CASSQGWRGQSYNEQFF	TGTGCCAGCAGCCAAGGGTGGCGAGGACAGTCCTACAATGAGCAGTTCTTC
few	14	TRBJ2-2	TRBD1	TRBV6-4	CASSPGQGAGELFF	TGTGCCAGCAGTCCAGGACAGGGCGCCGGGGAGCTGTTTTTT
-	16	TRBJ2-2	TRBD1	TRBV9	CASSPRTGGNTGELFF	TGTGCCAGCAGCCCCAGGACAGGGGGCAACACCGGGGAGCTGTTTTTT
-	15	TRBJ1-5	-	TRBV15	CATSRDVAGDQPQHF	TGTGCCACCAGCAGAGACGTTGCAGGGGATCAGCCCCAGCATTTT
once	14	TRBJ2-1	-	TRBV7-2	CASSWASSYNEQFF	TGTGCCAGCAGCTGGGCGAGCTCCTACAATGAGCAGTTCTTC
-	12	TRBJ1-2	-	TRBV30	CAWRGGRGGYTF	TGTGCCTGGAGGGGGGGAAGAGGAGGCTACACCTTC
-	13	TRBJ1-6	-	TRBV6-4	CASSLYGNSPLHF	TGTGCCAGCAGTCTGTACGGGAATTCACCCCTCCACTTT
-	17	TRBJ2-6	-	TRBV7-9	CASSRGVAGTGANVLTF	TGTGCCAGCAGTCGTGGGGTCGCAGGGACTGGGGCCAACGTCCTGACTTTC
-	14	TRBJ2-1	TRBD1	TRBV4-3	CASSPRDRVNEQFF	TGCGCCAGCAGCCCCCGGGACAGGGTTAATGAGCAGTTCTTC
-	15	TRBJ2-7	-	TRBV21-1	CASSKLRDRTYEQYF	TGTGCCAGCAGCAAATTACGGGACAGAACCTACGAGCAGTACTTC
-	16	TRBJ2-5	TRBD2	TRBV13	CASSPLPSGYQETQYF	TGTGCCAGCAGCCCACTTCCTAGCGGATACCAAGAGACCCAGTACTTC
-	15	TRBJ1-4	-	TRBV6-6	CASRRRTFANEKLFF	TGTGCCAGCAGAAGAAGAACATTCGCTAATGAAAAACTGTTTTTT
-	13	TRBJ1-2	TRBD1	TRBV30	CACHRGTNYGYTF	TGTGCCTGTCACAGGGGAACGAACTATGGCTACACCTTC
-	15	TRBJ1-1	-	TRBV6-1	CASRVSIDENTEAFF	TGTGCCAGCAGAGTAAGCATAGATGAGAACACTGAAGCTTTCTTT
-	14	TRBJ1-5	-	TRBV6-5	CASRPPEDNQPQHF	TGTGCCAGCAGACCGCCAGAGGACAATCAGCCCCAGCATTTT